The 12 T cell receptor beta chains presented below share a single source sample, sequenced in a study of T cells in women clearing cervical HPV infection. Sequencing was performed with immunoSEQ multiplex PCR; in TCRdb, only in-frame clones are kept and a portion is missing. This listing includes fewer than 40,000 clones. Sequencing was done on a sample of blood buffy coat. These receptor sequences come from a woman aged 18-69 years with a cervical HPV16 infection that either progressed to CIN3+ or cleared (not recorded which).

For this clone: The read ends 3 residues shy of where the CDR3 ends; the end is completed using the germline J gene. The chain is built from TRBV5-6 and TRBJ2-2; D is undetermined. CDR1 is SGHDT and CDR2 is YYEEEE in the germline V gene. CDR3 length equals 15 residues. Trimming removed 0 bases from V and 3 bases from J, with 9 bases in between. The covered CDR3 bases are TGTGCCAGCAGCTTGGGGTCTACGTACACCGGGGAG. Translation: CASSLGSTYTGE. The complete CDR3 reads CASSLGSTYTGELFF.

In terms of frequency, this clone is large. From the germline J gene comes the end of the CDR3, since the read stops 3 residues before it. This chain links TRBV3-1 (or the pseudogene TRBV3-2) with TRBJ1-6; 7 bases agree with TRBD1. In germline, CDR1 is LGHDT, CDR2 YNNKEL (reference sequence). Trimming at V came to 1 base and at J to 4 bases, leaving 1 base not matched to a gene. This CDR3 contains 15 residues. The CDR3 reads CASSQGDSYNSPLHF. The sequenced part of the CDR3 DNA is TGTGCCAGCAGCCAAGGGGACAGTTATAATTCACCC.

A remark on this clone: The read is 3 residues too short to cover the CDR3 end, so that end is filled in from the germline J gene. The chain joins TRBV4-2 to TRBJ2-4, with TRBD1 as a possible D gene (6 bases). V was shortened by 0 bases and J by 1 base, with 13 bases between the two germline ends. CDR3 length: 17 residues. CDR1 and CDR2 (germline): LGHNA, YNFKEQ. CDR3 loop: CASSQDPQGIAKNIQYF. The CDR3 bases that were read are TGTGCCAGCAGCCAAGATCCCCAGGGGATTGCCAAAAACATT.

Remarks on this clone: The sequenced fragment ends 3 residues before the CDR3 boundary, so the rest is inferred from the germline J gene. V and J are TRBV7-2 and TRBJ1-1; D is unresolved. The V and J ends lost 7 bases and 0 bases respectively, with 9 bases between them. CDR1 is SGHTA, CDR2 FQGNSA, per germline. CDR3 length equals 13 residues. CDR3 loop: CASTTYLNTEAFF. The sequenced part of the CDR3 DNA is TGTGCCAGCACCACCTACCTGAACACTGAA.

About this clone itself: The read gets to within 3 residues of the CDR3 end, and the germline J gene fills in the rest. The rearrangement uses TRBV7-6 and TRBJ2-7; TRBD1 matches at 7 bases. The CDR3 is 14 amino acids. Per germline, CDR1 SGHVS and CDR2 FNYEAQ. V trimming: 5 bases; J trimming: 5 bases; junction bases outside the gene matches: 9. The CDR3 protein is CASSLEGARDEQYF. The sequenced CDR3 bases are TGTGCCAGCAGCCTAGAGGGGGCGCGCGACGAG.

About this clone itself: The CDR3 end falls 3 residues outside the read, so it is completed with the germline J gene. The chain uses TRBV7-3 and TRBJ2-2, with TRBD1 matching over 9 bases. The CDR3 is 17 residues long. Trimming removed 1 base from V and 4 bases from J; junction bases left unmatched: 7. Germline CDR1 is SGHTA and CDR2 is FQGTGA. The sequenced part of the CDR3 DNA is TGTGCCAGCAGCTTAATTTCCGGGACAGGGATCACCGGGGAG. It codes for CASSLISGTGITGE. The whole CDR3 reads CASSLISGTGITGELFF.

The part of the CDR3 DNA that was read is TGTGCCAGCAGGCCGCAGGCCAGAGAAAACACC. It codes for CASRPQARENT. The entire CDR3 is CASRPQARENTIYF. V gene TRBV2 combines with J gene TRBJ1-3; D is uncertain. Read coverage stops 3 residues before the CDR3 terminus; the germline J gene supplies the remainder. The germline V and J ends were trimmed by 6 bases and 6 bases, with 15 bases remaining between them. Germline values: CDR1 SNHLY, CDR2 FYNNEI. The CDR3 length is 14 residues.

Points on this clone: The CDR3 end falls 3 residues outside the read, so it is completed with the germline J gene. This chain joins TRBV6-4 and TRBJ1-2; 7 bases are a match to TRBD1. The CDR3 has 16 residues. V trimming: 6 bases; J trimming: 4 bases; junction bases outside the gene matches: 14. The V gene's germline CDR1 is MRHNA and CDR2 SNTAGT. CDR3 region: CASRRRLTGNLYGYTF. The covered CDR3 bases are TGTGCCAGCAGGAGACGACTGACAGGGAACCTCTATGGC.

Points on this clone: The read gets to within 3 residues of the CDR3 end, and the germline J gene fills in the rest. The chain links TRBV4-2 to TRBJ1-4; 10 positions match TRBD1. Germline CDR1 reads LGHNA; CDR2 reads YNFKEQ. The CDR3 is made up of 18 amino acids. V lost 1 base and J lost 4; bases outside the gene matches: 9. This chain's CDR3 is CASSQGDRGTAINEKLFF. Incomplete CDR3 DNA: TGTGCCAGCAGCCAAGGGGACAGGGGCACGGCGATTAATGAAAAA.

Regarding this clone: With the read ending 3 residues before the CDR3 end, the germline J gene is used to fill in that end. The rearrangement links TRBV19 to TRBJ1-1; a possible D gene is TRBD1 (6 bases). The length of the CDR3 is 16 residues. V was clipped by 1 base and J by 4 bases, with 16 bases between them. CDR1 is LNHDA, CDR2 SQIVND, per germline (reference sequence). CDR3 sequence reads: CASSIARGAVFTEAFF. Incomplete CDR3 DNA: TGTGCCAGTAGTATAGCCCGGGGGGCGGTTTTCACTGAA.

As concerns this clone: The CDR3 end is not reached by the read, which stops 3 residues before it; the germline J gene fills it in. V is TRBV19 and J is TRBJ1-1; D might be TRBD1 (5 bases). The CDR3 length is 13 residues. Looked up from germline, CDR1 is LNHDA and CDR2 is SQIVND (reference sequence). Deletions cut 7 bases from V and 4 bases from J, with 13 bases between. CDR3 DNA, as far as it was read: TGTGCCAGTATGGCCCAGGGTAGCACTGAA. Its protein product is CASMAQGSTE. The whole CDR3 region reads CASMAQGSTEAFF.

Remarks on this clone: The read terminates 3 residues ahead of where the CDR3 ends, so the germline J gene completes it. The rearrangement uses TRBV5-1 and TRBJ1-1, with TRBD1 as a possible D gene (5 bases). CDR3 size: 14 residues. Trimming stripped 4 bases from V and 0 bases from J, with 10 bases between. Germline values: CDR1 SGHRS, CDR2 YFSETQ. Incomplete CDR3 DNA: TGCGCCAGCAGCCCCGGAGGGGTGAACACTGAA. As protein: CASSPGGVNTE. In full, the CDR3 reads CASSPGGVNTEAFF.